The 7 T cell receptor beta chains presented below share a single source sample, sequenced in a study of molecular identifiers for immune sequencing clone quantification (dated by TCRdb to between 2017 and 2018). Preparation of the library involved PCR. Sequencer: Illumina HiSeq 4000. The public reads were quality trimmed at Q25 with fastp and then assembled into clones with MiXCR by TCRdb, keeping productive beta chains. Each entry merges the rows of one CDR3 protein and shows their most common DNA and genes. For this sample there are about 300,000 distinct CDR3 sequences; about a fifth appear just once. Approximately 0.84% of the sample is held by the ten biggest clonotypes. Sequencing used naive CD8+ T cells from blood, with Jurkat cell RNA spiked in. What the cell subset or site label conveys for this sample: FACS-sorted CD8+CD4-CCR7+CD45RA+ naive T cells. The receptors here all came from a human donor in good health. Some libraries in this study had Jurkat cell RNA spiked in.

This clonotype has a count of ten or more. V and J are TRBV2 and TRBJ1-1; D remains unclear. Germline CDR1 and CDR2: SNHLY and FYNNEI. This CDR3 is 13 amino acids long. Trimming removed 9 bases from V and 7 bases from J, with 18 bases in between. The CDR3 loop reads CARRPDAGNEAFF. DNA for the CDR3: TGTGCCAGAAGACCCGACGCGGGAAATGAAGCTTTCTTT.

The sample holds many counts of this clonotype. The J gene is TRBJ2-3, the V gene TRBV5-1; possibly TRBD1 or TRBD2 for D (5 bases each). The CDR3 covers 15 residues. Deletions cut 7 bases from V and 1 base from J, with 16 bases between. Germline V gene lookup returns CDR1 SGHRS and CDR2 YFSETQ. Here the CDR3 DNA reads TGCGCCAGCGCACGACGCAGGGACGGCACAGATACGCAGTATTTT. It encodes CASARRRDGTDTQYF.

V usage is TRBV18 and J usage is TRBJ2-5; weak D call: TRBD1 (5 bases). CDR1 and CDR2 from the germline V gene are KGHSH and LQKENI. V was trimmed by 6 bases and J by 0 bases, leaving 8 bases between them. This CDR3 is built from 13 residues. CDR3 loop: CASSDTNQETQYF. CDR3 bases: TGTGCCAGCTCGGACACTAACCAAGAGACCCAGTACTTC.

This clonotype showed up many times. The chain joins TRBV12-3 or TRBV12-4 to TRBJ2-2; D gene unclear. Between the trimmed V and J ends, which lost 5 bases and 1 base, there was a span of 8 bases. The CDR3 covers 14 residues. For the CDR3, the DNA is TGTGCCAGCAGTCCAGCCTTGAACACCGGGGAGCTGTTTTTT. Residues: CASSPALNTGELFF.

The V and J genes are TRBV10-3 and TRBJ2-1, with TRBD2 identical over 11 bases. Germline CDR1 is ENHRY and CDR2 is SYGVKD. The CDR3 length is 19 residues. J was trimmed by 2 bases and V by 0 bases; bases with no gene match: 9. The DNA of the CDR3 is TGTGCCATCAGTGAGTCGAGTAGCGGGAGGGCCGGCACCTACAATGAGCAGTTCTTC. The encoded protein is CAISESSSGRAGTYNEQFF.

Remarks on this clonotype: The junction departs from the called germline gene at one end, perhaps through a read error. The rearrangement joins TRBV5-3 to TRBJ2-2, with a weak D call TRBD2 (6 bases). Being an ORF, TRBV5-3 has a function that is uncertain. This CDR3 spans 12 amino acids. DNA of the CDR3: TGTGTCAGCGGAACAGAGACCGGGGGGCTGTTTTTT. Amino acid sequence: CVSGTETGGLFF.

Turning to this clonotype: A single base separates this from a much larger clone, so it may be a read error. The chain joins TRBV9 to TRBJ1-3; no reliable D call. The V gene lost 1 base and the J gene lost 1 base, with 6 bases spanning the gap. Germline CDR1 SGDLS, CDR2 YYNGEE. This CDR3 comprises 14 residues. The CDR3: CASSVQASGNTIYF. CDR3 nucleotide sequence: TGTGCCAGCAGCGTACAGGCTTCTGGAAACACCATATATTTT.